One sample yielded the 24 T cell receptor beta chains listed below, sequenced in a study of blood T cell repertoires in COVID-19. TCRdb's copy holds only in-frame clones and misses some; the assay was immunoSEQ multiplex PCR. The repertoire holds some 90,000 clones, with approximately 79% as singletons. The sequencing sample was made of peripheral blood. All receptors come from a man between 65 and 85 years old with active or convalescent COVID-19.

The rearrangement links TRBV6-2 or TRBV6-3 to TRBJ1-2; 8 positions match TRBD1. The CDR3 runs to 15 residues. J lost 8 bases, V lost 2 bases, and 10 bases had no gene match. The V gene's germline CDR1 is MNHEY and CDR2 SVGEGT. CDR3 amino acids: CASSYTDRTGSGYTF. The CDR3 DNA reads as TGTGCCAGCAGTTACACCGACCGGACAGGGAGCGGCTACACCTTC.

The genes are TRBV6-5 and TRBJ2-1, with 12 nucleotides matching TRBD1. CDR3 length: 13 amino acids. CDR1 is MNHEY and CDR2 is SVGAGI in the germline V gene. J was trimmed by 8 bases and V by 8 bases; bases with no gene match: 4. The CDR3 is CASPRDRGHEQFF. CDR3 bases: TGTGCCAGCCCCCGGGACAGGGGGCATGAGCAGTTCTTC.

The J gene is TRBJ2-1, the V gene TRBV5-1, with 8 bases fitting TRBD2. Trimming removed 4 bases from V and 6 bases from J; junction bases left unmatched: 6. The germline gives CDR1 SGHRS, CDR2 YFSETQ. The CDR3 covers 14 residues. This chain's CDR3 is CASSVGLGFNEQFF. The CDR3 DNA follows: TGCGCCAGCAGCGTGGGACTAGGTTTCAATGAGCAGTTCTTC.

This clone appeared a few times. This rearrangement joins TRBV27 to TRBJ1-1, with D unclear. The CDR3 extends over 15 amino acids. Per germline, CDR1 MNHEY and CDR2 SMNVEV (reference sequence). Trimming removed 3 bases from V and 1 base from J, with 12 bases in between. The CDR3 bases are TGTGCCAGCAGTTTCCTAGCTGACGGGAACACTGAAGCTTTCTTT. Encoded protein: CASSFLADGNTEAFF.

This chain links TRBV7-9 with TRBJ1-4, with D tentatively TRBD1 (5 bases). Germline V CDR1 and CDR2: SEHNR, FQNEAQ (reference sequence). CDR3 length: 13 amino acids. V lost 1 base, J lost 7 bases, and 7 bases lay in between. Written as DNA, the CDR3 is TGTGCCAGCAGCTTAGAGACAGCTGAAAAACTGTTTTTT. It yields the protein CASSLETAEKLFF.

The chain couples TRBV30 to TRBJ1-6; D is unclear. V was shortened by 0 bases and J by 1 base, with 7 bases between the two germline ends. The CDR3 extends over 15 amino acids. Germline lookup yields CDR1 GTSNPN and CDR2 SVGIG (reference sequence). The CDR3 spells CAWSVFGSYNSPLHF. CDR3 sequence (DNA): TGTGCCTGGAGTGTGTTCGGGTCCTATAATTCACCCCTCCACTTT.

The chain is built from TRBV24-1 and TRBJ1-2, with D tentatively TRBD1 (5 bases). The germline V gene encodes CDR1 KGHDR and CDR2 SFDVKD. V gave up 7 bases and J gave up 2 bases, with 7 bases separating them. The CDR3 sequence is 12 residues long. The CDR3 nucleotides read TGTGCCACCAGCAAGGGGAACTATGGCTACACCTTC. It translates to CATSKGNYGYTF.

CDR3 sequence: CSVRVADRFYEQYF. The CDR3 coding sequence is TGCAGCGTCCGCGTGGCGGACAGGTTCTACGAGCAGTACTTC. The chain employs TRBV29-1 and TRBJ2-7; 7 nucleotides align to TRBD1. From germline, CDR1 is SQVTM and CDR2 ANQGSEA. The length of the CDR3 is 14 residues. Trimming took 6 bases from V and 3 from J; bases not matched to a gene: 11.

The chain uses TRBV2 and TRBJ1-5; no firm D call. Germline lookup yields CDR1 SNHLY and CDR2 FYNNEI. V lost 7 bases, J lost 0 bases, and 19 bases lay in between. This CDR3 spans 17 amino acids. In DNA, the CDR3 is TGTGCCAGCACCAAGGAATTGACACAGTATAGCAATCAGCCCCAGCATTTT. It codes for CASTKELTQYSNQPQHF.

In regard to this clone: A far more abundant clone sits one base away, making this likely a read error. The rearrangement joins TRBV7-2 to TRBJ1-1; no clear D. The CDR3 runs to 12 residues. Germline V gives CDR1 SGHTA, CDR2 FQGNSA. V lost 3 bases to trimming and J lost 4 bases, with 6 bases between them. Written as DNA, the CDR3 is TGTGCCAGCAGCTTGAGGAGCACTGAAGCTTTCTTT. This codes for CASSLRSTEAFF. Full variable domain (remainder filled in from reference TRBV7-2 and TRBJ1-1): GAGVSQSPSNKVTEKGKDVELRCDPISGHTALYWYRQSLGQGLEFLIYFQGNSAPDKSGLPSDRFSAERTGGSVSTLTIQRTQQEDSAVYLCASSLRSTEAFFGQGTRLTVV.

CDR3 residues: CASSFTGAQETQYF. DNA of the CDR3: TGCGCCAGCAGCTTCACAGGGGCCCAAGAGACCCAGTACTTC. V gene TRBV5-1 combines with J gene TRBJ2-5; 7 positions agree with TRBD1. The CDR3 is made up of 14 amino acids. The germline V gene encodes CDR1 SGHRS and CDR2 YFSETQ. J was trimmed by 1 base and V by 2 bases; bases with no gene match: 2.

The CDR3 spells CASSQSGGAREKLFF. The CDR3 region has the DNA TGCGCCAGCAGTCAATCAGGGGGCGCACGGGAAAAACTGTTTTTT. The gene calls are TRBV23-1 and TRBJ1-4; 7 positions match TRBD1. TRBV23-1 carries the ORF label, with uncertain function. This CDR3 is 15 amino acids long. V dropped 0 bases and J dropped 8; count of bases not matched to a gene: 6.

The chain is built from TRBV6-5 and TRBJ2-7; D gene uncertain. CDR3 length: 15 amino acids. Germline values: CDR1 MNHEY, CDR2 SVGAGI. Deletions cut 0 bases from V and 2 bases from J, with 11 bases between. The CDR3 nucleotides read TGTGCCAGCAGTTACTCGAATCCAGGTACCTACGAGCAGTACTTC. Protein product: CASSYSNPGTYEQYF.

This chain uses TRBV12-3 or TRBV12-4 with TRBJ1-2, with D possibly being TRBD1 (5 bases). The CDR3 contains 13 residues. V dropped 4 bases and J dropped 4 bases, with 10 bases sitting between them. As DNA, the CDR3 is TGTGCCAGCAGTTCCGACAGAATCTATGGCTACACCTTC. Translated: CASSSDRIYGYTF.

This clone was found a few times. The rearrangement links TRBV4-3 to TRBJ1-5; D not resolved. The germline CDR1 and CDR2 sequences are LGHNA and YSLEER. The CDR3 runs 15 residues. Trimming removed 0 bases from V and 2 bases from J, with 8 bases in between. The CDR3 loop reads CASSQDLSGNQPQHF. CDR3 sequence (DNA): TGCGCCAGCAGCCAAGATTTGTCGGGCAATCAGCCCCAGCATTTT.

V gene TRBV11-2 combines with J gene TRBJ1-6; the D is unclear. Trimming took 3 bases from V and 14 from J, leaving 17 bases between them. This CDR3 is 14 amino acids long. Germline values: CDR1 SGHAT, CDR2 FQNNGV. The CDR3 DNA sequence: TGTGCCAGCAGCTTGACGGGGAGAGGGATATCCCTCCACTTT. Its translation: CASSLTGRGISLHF.

This clone was detected only a few times. The CDR3: CASSPPGQTSVGYTF. The CDR3 region has the DNA TGTGCCAGCAGCCCGCCGGGACAGACCTCTGTGGGCTACACCTTC. This sequence joins TRBV7-2 and TRBJ1-2, with 7 nucleotides matching TRBD1. The CDR3 totals 15 residues. Trimming at V came to 5 bases and at J to 8 bases, leaving 14 bases not matched to a gene. Looked up from germline, CDR1 is SGHTA and CDR2 is FQGNSA.

This chain links TRBV6-6 with TRBJ1-2; no firm D call. With 0 bases removed from V and 0 bases from J, the gap between germline ends came to 5 bases. The CDR3 has 14 residues. In germline, CDR1 is MNHNY, CDR2 SVGAGI (reference sequence). The CDR3 sequence: CASSYSTANYGYTF. CDR3 nucleotides: TGTGCCAGCAGTTACTCAACAGCTAACTATGGCTACACCTTC.

This clone showed up just a few times. This sequence joins TRBV3-1 (or the pseudogene TRBV3-2) and TRBJ1-2, with TRBD1 identical over 9 bases. V was clipped by 4 bases and J by 5 bases; unmatched bases: 8. Germline V gene data show CDR1 as LGHDT and CDR2 as YNNKEL (reference sequence). The CDR3 spans 15 residues. The CDR3: CASSPLTGGYYGYTF. CDR3 sequence (DNA): TGTGCCAGCAGCCCCCTTACAGGGGGCTATTATGGCTACACCTTC.

V gene TRBV6-1 combines with J gene TRBJ1-2; no reliable D call. V shed 0 bases and J shed 8 bases, with 16 bases lying between them. The CDR3 extends over 15 amino acids. Germline lookup yields CDR1 MNHNS and CDR2 SASEGT. The DNA of the CDR3 is TGTGCCAGCAGTGAAGCGGGATCGGAAGGGAGAGGCTACACCTTC. It translates to CASSEAGSEGRGYTF.

The rearrangement joins TRBV7-9 to TRBJ1-4; 10 nucleotides match TRBD1. The germline CDR1 and CDR2 sequences are SEHNR and FQNEAQ (reference sequence). The CDR3 length is 16 residues. Trimming cost V 6 bases and J 6 bases; bases outside gene matches: 10. The CDR3 DNA is TGTGCCAGCAGGGCCCGTTTCGGGACAGGGGATGAAAAACTGTTTTTT. Translated, it gives CASRARFGTGDEKLFF.

This clone was observed once. The chain links TRBV29-1 to TRBJ2-7; TRBD1 is a possible D gene (5 bases). V was pared by 4 bases and J by 0 bases, with 10 bases between. The germline V gene has CDR1 SQVTM and CDR2 ANQGSEA. The CDR3 totals 13 residues. The chain's CDR3 is CSVVGHSSYEQYF. The CDR3 DNA reads TGCAGCGTTGTCGGACACAGCTCCTACGAGCAGTACTTC.

The gene calls are TRBV3-1 (or the pseudogene TRBV3-2) and TRBJ2-3; D not certain. There are 12 residues in the CDR3. Looked up from germline, CDR1 is LGHDT and CDR2 is YNNKEL (reference sequence). The V and J ends lost 0 bases and 10 bases respectively, with 8 bases between them. The DNA of the CDR3 is TGTGCCAGCAGCCAAGAACCTACGGCGCAGTATTTT. Encoded protein: CASSQEPTAQYF.

The genes are TRBV3-1 (or the pseudogene TRBV3-2) and TRBJ1-2; tentatively, D is TRBD1 (5 bases). The CDR3 spans 14 residues. From germline, CDR1 is LGHDT and CDR2 YNNKEL (reference sequence). The V end was cut by 3 bases, the J end by 2 bases, with 10 bases between. The CDR3 region is CASSQGGSNYGYTF. CDR3 nucleotide sequence: TGTGCCAGCAGCCAGGGGGGATCGAACTATGGCTACACCTTC.